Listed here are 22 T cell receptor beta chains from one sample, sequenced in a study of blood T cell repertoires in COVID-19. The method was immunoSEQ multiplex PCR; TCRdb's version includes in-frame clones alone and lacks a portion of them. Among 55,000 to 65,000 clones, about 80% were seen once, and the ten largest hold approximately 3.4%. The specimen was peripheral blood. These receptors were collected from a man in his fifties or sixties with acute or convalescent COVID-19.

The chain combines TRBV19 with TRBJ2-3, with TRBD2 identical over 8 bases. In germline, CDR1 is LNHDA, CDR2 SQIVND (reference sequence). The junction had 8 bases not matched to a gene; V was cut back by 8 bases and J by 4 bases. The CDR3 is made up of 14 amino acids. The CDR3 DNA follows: TGTGCCAGTGGGACGGGGGGGCCCCCAGATACGCAGTATTTT. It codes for CASGTGGPPDTQYF. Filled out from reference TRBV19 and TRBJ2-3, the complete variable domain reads DGGITQSPKYLFRKEGQNVTLSCEQNLNHDAMYWYRQDPGQGLRLIYYSQIVNDFQKGDIAEGYSVSREKKESFPLTVTSAQKNPTAFYLCASGTGGPPDTQYFGPGTRLTVL.

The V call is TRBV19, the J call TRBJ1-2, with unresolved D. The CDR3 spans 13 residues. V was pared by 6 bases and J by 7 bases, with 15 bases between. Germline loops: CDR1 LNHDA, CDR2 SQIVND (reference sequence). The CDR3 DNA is TGTGCCAGTAGAGCCCGAGAGGCGCGTGGCTACACCTTC. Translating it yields CASRAREARGYTF.

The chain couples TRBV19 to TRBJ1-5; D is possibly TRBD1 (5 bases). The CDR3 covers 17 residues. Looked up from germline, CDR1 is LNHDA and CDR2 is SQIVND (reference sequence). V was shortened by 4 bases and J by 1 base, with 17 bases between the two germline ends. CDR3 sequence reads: CASSTSLGGLSNQPQHF. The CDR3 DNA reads TGTGCCAGTAGTACGTCCCTTGGGGGGTTAAGCAATCAGCCCCAGCATTTT.

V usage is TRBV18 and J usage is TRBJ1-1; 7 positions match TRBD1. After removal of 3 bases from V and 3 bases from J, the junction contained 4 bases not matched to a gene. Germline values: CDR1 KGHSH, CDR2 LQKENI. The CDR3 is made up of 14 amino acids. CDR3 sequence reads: CASSPTGWDTEAFF. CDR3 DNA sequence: TGTGCCAGCTCACCGACAGGGTGGGACACTGAAGCTTTCTTT.

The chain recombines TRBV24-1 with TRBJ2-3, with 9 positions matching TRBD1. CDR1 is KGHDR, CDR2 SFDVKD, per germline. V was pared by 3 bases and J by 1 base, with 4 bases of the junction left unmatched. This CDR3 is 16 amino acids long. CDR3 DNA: TGTGCCACCAGTGATACAAGGACAGGGGGCACAGATACGCAGTATTTT. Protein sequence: CATSDTRTGGTDTQYF.

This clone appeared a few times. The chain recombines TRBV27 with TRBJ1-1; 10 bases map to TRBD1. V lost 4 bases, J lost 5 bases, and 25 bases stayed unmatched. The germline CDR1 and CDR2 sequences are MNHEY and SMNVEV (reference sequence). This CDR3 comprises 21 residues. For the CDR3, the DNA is TGTGCCAGCAGTTCCCGAGGCATAACCGGGACAGGGGTCGGTATCTGGACTGAAGCTTTCTTT. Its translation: CASSSRGITGTGVGIWTEAFF.

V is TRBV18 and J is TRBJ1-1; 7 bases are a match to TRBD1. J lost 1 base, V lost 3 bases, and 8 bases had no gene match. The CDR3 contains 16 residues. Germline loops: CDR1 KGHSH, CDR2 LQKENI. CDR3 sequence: CASSPRRTGWNTEAFF. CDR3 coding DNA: TGTGCCAGCTCACCTCGTAGGACAGGATGGAACACTGAAGCTTTCTTT.

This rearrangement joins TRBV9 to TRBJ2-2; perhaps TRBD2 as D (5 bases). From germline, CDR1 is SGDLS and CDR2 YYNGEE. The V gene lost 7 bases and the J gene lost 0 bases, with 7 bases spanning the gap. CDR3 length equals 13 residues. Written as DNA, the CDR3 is TGTGCCAGCGGGAGCTCGAACACCGGGGAGCTGTTTTTT. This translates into CASGSSNTGELFF. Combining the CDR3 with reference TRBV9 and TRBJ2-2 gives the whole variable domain DSGVTQTPKHLITATGQRVTLRCSPRSGDLSVYWYQQSLDQGLQFLIQYYNGEERAKGNILERFSAQQFPDLHSELNLSSLELGDSALYFCASGSSNTGELFFGEGSRLTVL.

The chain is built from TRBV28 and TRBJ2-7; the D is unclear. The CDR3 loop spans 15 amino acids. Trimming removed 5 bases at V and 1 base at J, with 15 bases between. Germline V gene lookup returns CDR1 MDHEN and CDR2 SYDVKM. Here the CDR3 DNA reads TGTGCCAGCAGTGTGCCCTCCCGCGGATCCTACGAGCAGTACTTC. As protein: CASSVPSRGSYEQYF.

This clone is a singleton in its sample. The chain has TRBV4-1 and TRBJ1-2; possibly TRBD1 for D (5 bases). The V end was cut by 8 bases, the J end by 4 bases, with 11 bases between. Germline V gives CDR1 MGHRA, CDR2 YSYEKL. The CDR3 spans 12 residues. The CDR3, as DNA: TGCGCCAGCGCGCAGGGTGCCTATGGCTACACCTTC. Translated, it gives CASAQGAYGYTF.

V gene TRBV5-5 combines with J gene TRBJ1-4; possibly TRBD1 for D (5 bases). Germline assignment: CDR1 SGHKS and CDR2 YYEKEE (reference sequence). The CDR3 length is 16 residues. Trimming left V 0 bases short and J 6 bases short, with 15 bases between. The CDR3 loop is CASSLAEGRKDEKLFF. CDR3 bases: TGTGCCAGCAGCTTGGCCGAGGGGAGGAAGGATGAAAAACTGTTTTTT.

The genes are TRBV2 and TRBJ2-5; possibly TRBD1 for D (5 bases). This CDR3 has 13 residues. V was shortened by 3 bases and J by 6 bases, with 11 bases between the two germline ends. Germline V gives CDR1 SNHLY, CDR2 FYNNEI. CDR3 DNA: TGTGCCAGCAGTGATGGCCAGGGAAAGACCCAGTACTTC. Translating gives CASSDGQGKTQYF.

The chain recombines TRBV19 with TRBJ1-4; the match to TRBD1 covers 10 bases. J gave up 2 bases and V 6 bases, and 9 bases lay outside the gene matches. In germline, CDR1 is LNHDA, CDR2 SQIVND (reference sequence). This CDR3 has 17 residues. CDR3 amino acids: CASSPDRGQSTNEKLFF. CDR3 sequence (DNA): TGTGCCAGTAGCCCCGACAGGGGGCAAAGCACTAATGAAAAACTGTTTTTT. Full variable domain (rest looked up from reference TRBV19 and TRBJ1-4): DGGITQSPKYLFRKEGQNVTLSCEQNLNHDAMYWYRQDPGQGLRLIYYSQIVNDFQKGDIAEGYSVSREKKESFPLTVTSAQKNPTAFYLCASSPDRGQSTNEKLFFGSGTQLSVL.

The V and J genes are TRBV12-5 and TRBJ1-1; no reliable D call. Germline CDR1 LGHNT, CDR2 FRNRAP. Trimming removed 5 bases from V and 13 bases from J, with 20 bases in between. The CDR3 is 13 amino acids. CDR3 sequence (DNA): TGTGCTAGTGGTCCAAACTCGGGAATGGTTGGTTTCTTT. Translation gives CASGPNSGMVGFF. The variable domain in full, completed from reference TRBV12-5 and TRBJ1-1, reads DARVTQTPRHKVTEMGQEVTMRCQPILGHNTVFWYRQTMMQGLELLAYFRNRAPLDDSGMPKDRFSAEMPDATLATLKIQPSEPRDSAVYFCASGPNSGMVGFFGQGTRLTVV.

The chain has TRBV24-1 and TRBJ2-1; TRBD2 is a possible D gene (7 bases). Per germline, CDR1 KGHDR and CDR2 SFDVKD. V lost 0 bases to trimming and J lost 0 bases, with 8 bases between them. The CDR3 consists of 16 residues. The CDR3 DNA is TGTGCCACCAGTGATTTGCGGGGGGCCTCCTACAATGAGCAGTTCTTC. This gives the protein CATSDLRGASYNEQFF.

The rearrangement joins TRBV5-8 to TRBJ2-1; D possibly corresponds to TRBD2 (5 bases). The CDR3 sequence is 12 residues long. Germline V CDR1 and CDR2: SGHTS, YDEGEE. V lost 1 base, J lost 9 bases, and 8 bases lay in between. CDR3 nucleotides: TGTGCCAGCAGCTTGAACGAGGGTGAGCAGTTCTTC. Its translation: CASSLNEGEQFF.

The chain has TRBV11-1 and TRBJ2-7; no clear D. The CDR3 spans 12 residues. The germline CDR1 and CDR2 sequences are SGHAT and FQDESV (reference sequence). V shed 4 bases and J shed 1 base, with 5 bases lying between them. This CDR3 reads CASSSRSYEQYF. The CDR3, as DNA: TGTGCCAGCAGCTCTAGGTCCTACGAGCAGTACTTC.

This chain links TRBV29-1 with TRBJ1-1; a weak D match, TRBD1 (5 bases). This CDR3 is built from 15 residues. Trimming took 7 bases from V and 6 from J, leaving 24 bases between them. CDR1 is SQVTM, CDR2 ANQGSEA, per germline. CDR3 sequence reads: CSATPFTGPGAEAFF. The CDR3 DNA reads TGCAGCGCTACGCCTTTTACAGGACCCGGCGCTGAAGCTTTCTTT.

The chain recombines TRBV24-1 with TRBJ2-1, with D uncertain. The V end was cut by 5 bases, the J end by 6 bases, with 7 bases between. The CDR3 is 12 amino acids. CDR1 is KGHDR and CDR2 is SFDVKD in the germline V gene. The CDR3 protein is CATSAYGNEQFF. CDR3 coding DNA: TGTGCCACCAGTGCATACGGCAATGAGCAGTTCTTC.

The CDR3 DNA sequence: TGTGCCACCATTTCTCCCTACGAGCAGTACTTC. Protein: CATISPYEQYF. The V and J genes are TRBV24-1 and TRBJ2-7, with D unclear. This CDR3 region has 11 residues. Trimming took off 8 bases at V and 2 bases at J, with 6 bases between the two ends. Germline CDR1 and CDR2: KGHDR and SFDVKD.

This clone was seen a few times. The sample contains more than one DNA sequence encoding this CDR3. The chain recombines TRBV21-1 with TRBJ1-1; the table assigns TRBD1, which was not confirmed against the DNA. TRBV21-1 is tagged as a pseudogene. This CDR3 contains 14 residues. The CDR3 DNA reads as TGTGCCAGCAGCCGCAGACAGGGGGGCACTGAAGCTTTCTTT. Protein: CASSRRQGGTEAFF.

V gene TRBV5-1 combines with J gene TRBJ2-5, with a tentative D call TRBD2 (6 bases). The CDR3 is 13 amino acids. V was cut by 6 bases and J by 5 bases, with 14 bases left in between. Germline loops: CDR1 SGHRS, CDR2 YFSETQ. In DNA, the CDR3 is TGCGCCAGCACCTCGGGGGAGAGGGAGACCCAGTACTTC. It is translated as CASTSGERETQYF.